Listed here are 14 T cell receptor beta chains from one sample, sequenced in a study of beta chain features in type 1 diabetes. Findings of the study overall: Among patients with Type 1 diabetes, TCRB CDR3s were moderately but significantly shorter in every one of the four CD4+ subsets.

The antigens of these receptors remain unknown. The sequenced template was cDNA made from the entire isolated RNA. Measured with immunoSEQ multiplex PCR; TCRdb has only the in-frame clones, and not every one. The sample consists of around 600,000 clones, over 10% of them appearing once. The sample was naive CD4+ T cells from blood. These receptors originate from a man aged 25 to 40 with type 1 diabetes.

The sample holds a few counts of this clone. The V call is TRBV10-3, the J call TRBJ1-2; 8 bases line up with TRBD1. The V gene's germline CDR1 is ENHRY and CDR2 SYGVKD. This CDR3 region has 15 residues. The V gene end was trimmed by 3 bases and the J gene end by 8 bases; junction bases not matched to a gene: 11. The CDR3 bases are TGTGCCATCAGTGAAGATTTAGGACAGGGCGCGGGCTACACCTTC. Protein product: CAISEDLGQGAGYTF.

This clone was seen a few times. V and J are TRBV28 and TRBJ2-2, with TRBD1 matching 10 bases. With 0 bases clipped from V and 5 bases from J, the junction kept 3 bases outside the gene matches. This CDR3 has 16 residues. From germline, CDR1 is MDHEN and CDR2 SYDVKM. In DNA, the CDR3 is TGTGCCAGCAGTTTATGGGGGACAGGGGCGACCGGGGAGCTGTTTTTT. Protein sequence: CASSLWGTGATGELFF.

The V gene is TRBV2, the J gene TRBJ1-5, with a possible D match to TRBD1 (6 bases). The CDR3 covers 13 residues. Trimming cost V 6 bases and J 6 bases, with 12 bases left between them. Germline V lookup: CDR1 SNHLY, CDR2 FYNNEI. This CDR3 reads CASRTGKGQPQHF. CDR3 bases: TGTGCCAGCAGAACAGGGAAGGGTCAGCCCCAGCATTTT.

This clone was found a few times. The chain uses TRBV2 and TRBJ2-1; D might be TRBD1 (6 bases). CDR3 length: 12 amino acids. The germline V gene has CDR1 SNHLY and CDR2 FYNNEI. V lost 5 bases and J lost 7, with 9 bases in between. The CDR3 nucleotides read TGTGCCAGCAGTTACAGGGCTAATGAGCAGTTCTTC. Amino acid sequence: CASSYRANEQFF.

The V and J genes are TRBV6-5 and TRBJ2-3, with a weak D call TRBD2 (6 bases). CDR3 size: 14 residues. Trimming stripped 2 bases from V and 2 bases from J, with 8 bases between. Germline CDR1 MNHEY, CDR2 SVGAGI. The CDR3, as DNA: TGTGCCAGCAGTTACGGCGGGGCCACAGATACGCAGTATTTT. It specifies CASSYGGATDTQYF.

This rearrangement joins TRBV7-2 to TRBJ2-5, with 7 bases aligning to TRBD1. Germline values: CDR1 SGHTA, CDR2 FQGNSA. The CDR3 is 15 amino acids. V lost 5 bases, J lost 5 bases, and 11 bases stayed unmatched. The CDR3 DNA reads TGTGCCAGCAGCCAAACAGGGGTAGGATGGGAGACCCAGTACTTC. It specifies CASSQTGVGWETQYF.

This clone appeared a few times. This chain joins TRBV29-1 and TRBJ2-5; D is perhaps TRBD2 (5 bases). Germline V gene data show CDR1 as SQVTM and CDR2 as ANQGSEA. Trimming removed 8 bases at V and 2 bases at J, with 12 bases between. This CDR3 spans 12 amino acids. This chain's CDR3 is CSTQRQQETQYF. Here the CDR3 DNA reads TGCAGCACCCAGCGGCAGCAAGAGACCCAGTACTTC.

V gene TRBV4-3 combines with J gene TRBJ2-1, with 10 bases matching TRBD2. This CDR3 has 15 amino acids. Germline CDR1 reads LGHNA; CDR2 reads YSLEER. The junction had 3 bases not matched to a gene; V was cut back by 2 bases and J by 5 bases. The CDR3 loop reads CASSQTSGAHNEQFF. The CDR3 region has the DNA TGCGCCAGCAGCCAAACTAGCGGGGCGCACAATGAGCAGTTCTTC.

The CDR3 DNA is TGTGCCAGTACACAGGGGAACAATGAGCAGTTCTTC. This encodes CASTQGNNEQFF. V usage is TRBV10-3 and J usage is TRBJ2-1, with 7 bases fitting TRBD1. Trimming removed 10 bases from V and 5 bases from J; junction bases left unmatched: 5. Germline lookup yields CDR1 ENHRY and CDR2 SYGVKD. The CDR3 sequence is 12 residues long.

The V call is TRBV5-4, the J call TRBJ2-5; D is tentatively TRBD1 or TRBD2 (5 bases each). Germline values: CDR1 SGHNT, CDR2 YYREEE (reference sequence). V lost 4 bases and J lost 1, with 14 bases in between. The CDR3 sequence is 15 residues long. The CDR3 region is CASSPGPLVQETQYF. The CDR3 bases are TGTGCCAGCAGCCCGGGACCCCTAGTCCAAGAGACCCAGTACTTC.

The CDR3 loop is CASSRGGTDTQYF. The CDR3 DNA is TGTGCCAGCAGCCGGGGGGGCACAGATACGCAGTATTTT. This chain connects TRBV9 to TRBJ2-3; 7 positions match TRBD2. CDR1 and CDR2 from the germline V gene are SGDLS and YYNGEE. Trimming removed 4 bases from V and 1 base from J; junction bases left unmatched: 0. CDR3 length equals 13 residues. The full variable domain, with the rest looked up from reference TRBV9 and TRBJ2-3, is DSGVTQTPKHLITATGQRVTLRCSPRSGDLSVYWYQQSLDQGLQFLIQYYNGEERAKGNILERFSAQQFPDLHSELNLSSLELGDSALYFCASSRGGTDTQYFGPGTRLTVL.

This clone was seen many times. The chain employs TRBV5-4 and TRBJ2-7, with TRBD1 matching 7 bases. This CDR3 is 14 amino acids long. Looked up from germline, CDR1 is SGHNT and CDR2 is YYREEE (reference sequence). Trimming removed 3 bases from V and 2 bases from J; junction bases left unmatched: 5. CDR3 sequence reads: CASSSQQGTYEQYF. CDR3 nucleotides: TGTGCCAGCAGCTCCCAACAGGGGACCTACGAGCAGTACTTC. The variable domain in full, with the rest retrieved from reference TRBV5-4 and TRBJ2-7, is ETGVTQSPTHLIKTRGQQVTLRCSSQSGHNTVSWYQQALGQGPQFIFQYYREEENGRGNFPPRFSGLQFPNYSSELNVNALELDDSALYLCASSSQQGTYEQYFGPGTRLTVT.

The gene calls are TRBV11-3 and TRBJ2-1; D unclear. Germline V gene lookup returns CDR1 SGHNT and CDR2 YENEEA. Trimming took off 8 bases at V and 0 bases at J, with 14 bases between the two ends. The CDR3 covers 15 residues. The CDR3: CASAQRASSYNEQFF. The CDR3 DNA reads TGTGCCAGCGCCCAACGGGCAAGCTCCTACAATGAGCAGTTCTTC.

V and J are TRBV27 and TRBJ1-2; D might be TRBD1 (5 bases). Trimming left V 3 bases short and J 8 bases short, with 13 bases between. Germline V lookup: CDR1 MNHEY, CDR2 SMNVEV (reference sequence). There are 13 residues in the CDR3. The CDR3 sequence is CASSLGGAGGYTF. The DNA for the CDR3 is TGTGCCAGCAGTTTGGGAGGGGCGGGCGGCTACACCTTC.